The clone carrying this T cell receptor (beta chain) turned up a few times. Its antigen is as yet unknown. Previously described methods and listed TCR primers were used for bulk TCR libraries. MiXCR, applied by TCRdb to the PCR reads, yields one record per CDR3 protein. The sample contains about 54,000 distinct CDR3 sequences, roughly a quarter of which appear only once. The sample originates from a study of molecular identifiers for immune sequencing clone quantification. Study findings and constraints: Identical TCR molecules can share a barcode, and this sharing could underestimate highly expanded clone sizes.

The germline CDR1 and CDR2 sequences are MNHEY and SVGEGT. This CDR3 comprises 16 residues. The V gene end was trimmed by 1 base and the J gene end by 6 bases; junction bases not matched to a gene: 4. The J gene is TRBJ2-1, the V gene TRBV6-2 or TRBV6-3; 12 bases agree with TRBD2. The material sequenced was naive CD8+ T cells from blood, with Jurkat cell RNA spiked in. Stated subset: FACS-sorted CD8+CD4-CCR7+CD45RA+ naive T cells. The receptor was derived from a human donor in good health. Some libraries in this study had Jurkat cell RNA spiked in. The chain's CDR3 is CASSYFLAGGGNEQFF. The CDR3 nucleotides read TGTGCCAGCAGTTACTTTCTAGCGGGGGGGGGCAATGAGCAGTTCTTC.